Sequencing of this TCR beta chain was carried out in a study of read filtering for tumor transcriptome and immune sequencing. Study overall: Revised staging placed 8 or 9 patients in R-ISS I, some 17 in II, 6 or 7 in III.

V lost 2 bases, J lost 6 bases, and 4 bases stayed unmatched. CDR3 length: 14 residues. The library was built from about 370 ng RNA with molecular barcoded adaptors for alpha/delta and beta/gamma chains. TCRdb reprocessed the reads with MiXCR, giving one entry per CDR3 protein. This sample has 60,000 to 80,000 distinct CDR3 sequences, with roughly 14% found just once. The source is a donor over 35 with multiple myeloma. The chain joins TRBV12-3 or TRBV12-4 to TRBJ2-7, with 10 bases fitting TRBD2. Sequencing was performed on a population of CD138-negative cells sorted from bone marrow. For the CDR3, the DNA is TGTGCCAGCAGTTTAAGTCTAGCGGGAGCCGAGCAGTACTTC. As protein: CASSLSLAGAEQYF.